The 6 T cell receptor beta chains given below trace back to one sample, sequenced in a study of metastatic and nonmetastatic thyroid tumors (dated by TCRdb to 2020 to 2021). No patient had received any treatment before thyroid surgery. Libraries were prepared through PCR. The run used an Illumina HiSeq 4000. The raw public reads went through TCRdb reprocessing: fastp at Q25, MiXCR clone calling, in-frame beta chains kept. The sample yields approximately 39,000 clones; about 20% were counted once. 15% to 18% of the sample rests with the top ten. Sequences were obtained from blood. These receptors originate from a female donor with papillary thyroid cancer or a benign thyroid nodule (not recorded which). Some clones in this sample may be carry-over from other donors' samples.

This clone was recorded a few times. This chain joins TRBV20-1 and TRBJ2-3; 7 nucleotides match TRBD2. The CDR3 sequence is 15 residues long. V dropped 7 bases and J dropped 4; count of bases not matched to a gene: 14. CDR1 and CDR2 from the germline V gene are DFQATT and SNEGSKA (reference sequence). The CDR3 DNA is TGCAGTGTTCCCAAGGTGGCGGGAGACTCAGATACGCAGTATTTT. Protein product: CSVPKVAGDSDTQYF.

The V and J genes are TRBV9 and TRBJ2-7, with no clear D. The V gene lost 4 bases and the J gene lost 6 bases, with 17 bases spanning the gap. Germline lookup yields CDR1 SGDLS and CDR2 YYNGEE. The CDR3 length is 14 residues. CDR3: CASSPRGGEVEQYF. CDR3 bases: TGTGCCAGCAGCCCCCGAGGTGGAGAGGTCGAGCAGTACTTC.

This chain links TRBV5-1 with TRBJ1-2, with 7 positions matching TRBD1. Germline values: CDR1 SGHRS, CDR2 YFSETQ. Germline trimming cut 3 bases from V and 0 bases from J; bases unmatched to any gene: 5. The CDR3 sequence is 15 residues long. The CDR3 spells CASSSRTGTNYGYTF. In DNA, the CDR3 is TGCGCCAGCAGCTCACGGACAGGCACTAACTATGGCTACACCTTC. Complete variable domain (other parts from reference TRBV5-1 and TRBJ1-2): KAGVTQTPRYLIKTRGQQVTLSCSPISGHRSVSWYQQTPGQGLQFLFEYFSETQRNKGNFPGRFSGRQFSNSRSEMNVSTLELGDSALYLCASSSRTGTNYGYTFGSGTRLTVV.

This clone is labeled large (0.1 to 1%). The CDR3 sequence: CSARVGQGDSDGYTF. The DNA of the CDR3 is TGCAGTGCTAGAGTCGGACAGGGGGATAGCGATGGCTACACCTTC. The chain recombines TRBV20-1 with TRBJ1-2, with 10 bases that match TRBD1. There are 15 residues in the CDR3. Germline-derived CDR1 and CDR2 are DFQATT and SNEGSKA (reference sequence). After removal of 1 base from V and 6 bases from J, the junction contained 8 bases not matched to a gene.

Ten or more counts support this clone. The rearrangement joins TRBV29-1 to TRBJ2-3; 9 nucleotides agree with TRBD2. Germline V gene lookup returns CDR1 SQVTM and CDR2 ANQGSEA. V was pared by 6 bases and J by 2 bases, with 9 bases of the junction left unmatched. The CDR3 spans 15 residues. The CDR3 sequence is CSVVSGRWDTDTQYF. In nucleotides, the CDR3 is TGCAGCGTCGTTAGCGGGAGATGGGACACAGATACGCAGTATTTT.

This clone has at least ten counts. V usage is TRBV7-9 and J usage is TRBJ2-3; 7 bases match TRBD2. With V trimmed by 0 bases and J by 5 bases, 2 bases remained unmatched. CDR1 SEHNR and CDR2 FQNEAQ come from the germline V gene (reference sequence). CDR3 length equals 14 residues. The CDR3: CASSLAGGRDTQYF. The CDR3 DNA follows: TGTGCCAGCAGCTTAGCGGGAGGGAGAGATACGCAGTATTTT.